This TCR beta chain was documented in a study of human T cells and chemical hapten exposure. Study-level information: Subjects had 2% DPC placed on roughly 2 cm by roughly 2 cm of upper inner arm skin for sensitization.

Documented time point: patch test 3, about 24 weeks after DPC sensitization. The sample's treatment: therapeutic diphenylcyclopropenone sensitization with weekly scalp DPC. The study's findings and limits: Expanded TCRs produced significantly more large CDR3 similarity clusters than controls did.

In this sample, this clonotype turned up a few times. The antigen remains undetermined. Germline-derived CDR1 and CDR2 are MGHRA and YSYEKL. J gave up 3 bases and V 1 base, and 9 bases lay outside the gene matches. CDR3 length: 16 amino acids. Each CDR3 protein gets one entry after TCRdb re-called the RACE reads with MiXCR. Altogether about 64,000 distinct CDR3 sequences are present, approximately 10% being singletons, with the ten largest covering approximately 2.2%. The genes are TRBV4-1 and TRBJ2-7; TRBD2 aligns across 7 bases. The sequencing here drew on whole blood, taken in connection with sensitization to the hapten diphenylcyclopropenone (DPC). The receptor comes from a woman in her 30s with alopecia areata. Some clones in this sample may be carry-over from other donors' samples. The CDR3 region has the DNA TGCGCCAGCAGCCAAGTGGCGGCGGGAGACTTCTACGAGCAGTACTTC. Translating gives CASSQVAAGDFYEQYF.